A selection of T cell receptor beta chains follows, all from one sample in a study of graft-versus-host responses after intestinal transplantation. Sequencing used immunoSEQ multiplex PCR; TCRdb keeps in-frame clones, though not all of them. The sample contains approximately 37,000 clones, over 90% of which appear only once. This sample comprised PBMCs, obtained around 720 days after intestinal transplantation. Receptors originate from a human patient who received an intestinal transplant, so some T cells may come from the graft donor. CDR3s include the opening cysteine and the closing phenylalanine or tryptophan. D genes are given only for firm matches. Size is stated for part of the rows, as once, few or many counts, or as a class when the clone is expanded.

v_gene	d_gene	abundance	j_gene	CDR3aa	CDR3nt
TRBV7-9	NA	NA	TRBJ1-2	CASSFAQAGANGYTF	TGTGCCAGCAGCTTCGCGCAGGCAGGGGCCAACGGCTACACCTTC
TRBV7-6	NA	NA	TRBJ2-7	CASSLEGRAYEQYF	TGTGCCAGCAGCTTAGAAGGAAGGGCCTACGAGCAGTACTTC
TRBV6-6	NA	NA	TRBJ1-1	CASSYNRDNTEAFF	TGTGCCAGCAGTTACAACCGGGACAATACTGAAGCTTTCTTT
TRBV19	TRBD1	NA	TRBJ1-1	CASSIEPDRVDEAFF	TGTGCCAGTAGTATAGAACCGGACAGGGTCGATGAAGCTTTCTTT
TRBV29-1	TRBD1	NA	TRBJ2-1	CSGRDSYNEQFF	TGCAGCGGCCGGGACAGCTACAATGAGCAGTTCTTC
TRBV6-6	TRBD1	NA	TRBJ2-7	CASSSIGQGSYEQYF	TGTGCCAGCAGCTCCATTGGACAGGGCTCCTACGAGCAGTACTTC
TRBV11-2	NA	NA	TRBJ2-1	CASSLVLTKGPGNEQFF	TGTGCCAGCAGCTTAGTCCTCACGAAGGGGCCGGGGAATGAGCAGTTCTTC
TRBV5-4	TRBD2	NA	TRBJ2-1	CASSLTSGSLFF	TGTGCCAGCAGCTTGACTAGCGGGAGTTTGTTCTTC
TRBV10-3	TRBD1	NA	TRBJ1-2	CAISAHGGTDYGYTF	TGTGCCATCAGTGCCCATGGCGGGACAGACTATGGCTACACCTTC
TRBV6-1	TRBD2	NA	TRBJ2-4	CASSEGAATSGLLAKNIQYF	TGTGCCAGCAGTGAAGGAGCCGCGACTAGCGGACTTCTAGCCAAAAACATTCAGTACTTC
TRBV11-1	TRBD2	NA	TRBJ2-3	CASSLQGGLASTDTQYF	TGTGCCAGCAGCTTACAAGGTGGACTAGCGAGCACAGATACGCAGTATTTT
TRBV11-2	TRBD2	NA	TRBJ2-3	CASRKGLQPDTQYF	TGTGCCAGCAGGAAGGGACTACAGCCTGATACGCAGTATTTT
TRBV2	NA	NA	TRBJ1-1	CASSARVENTEAFF	TGTGCCAGCAGTGCCCGAGTAGAGAACACTGAAGCTTTCTTT
TRBV6-1	TRBD1	few	TRBJ2-1	CASSEAYRGYNEQFF	TGTGCCAGCAGTGAAGCGTACAGGGGATACAATGAGCAGTTCTTC
TRBV6-5	NA	NA	TRBJ2-6	CASSYDYSGRANVLTF	TGTGCCAGCAGTTACGATTATAGTGGTAGGGCCAACGTCCTGACTTTC
TRBV10-3	NA	NA	TRBJ2-5	CAIMAEGSGTQYF	TGTGCCATCATGGCTGAGGGGTCGGGGACCCAGTACTTC
TRBV6-6	TRBD2	NA	TRBJ2-3	CASSYGGGATDTQYF	TGTGCCAGCAGTTACGGCGGGGGGGCCACAGATACGCAGTATTTT
TRBV7-3	NA	NA	TRBJ2-2	CASSFKGLKNTGELFF	TGTGCCAGCAGCTTTAAGGGACTTAAGAACACCGGGGAGCTGTTTTTT
TRBV29-1	NA	NA	TRBJ1-4	CSVEKFRGGNEKLFF	TGCAGCGTTGAGAAGTTCCGGGGAGGTAATGAAAAACTGTTTTTT
TRBV27	TRBD2	NA	TRBJ2-1	CASSLAGGHNEQFF	TGTGCCAGCAGTCTAGCGGGAGGGCACAATGAGCAGTTCTTC
TRBV9	TRBD1	NA	TRBJ2-1	CASSATTGPSYNEQFF	TGTGCCAGCAGCGCGACGACAGGGCCATCCTACAATGAGCAGTTCTTC
TRBV5-5	NA	NA	TRBJ1-3	CASSWNHQGLNTIYF	TGTGCCAGCAGCTGGAACCATCAGGGGCTAAACACCATATATTTT
TRBV5-3	NA	NA	TRBJ2-7	CASSLAGSSYEQYF	TGTGCCAGCAGCTTGGCGGGGTCCTCCTACGAGCAGTACTTC
TRBV10-3	NA	NA	TRBJ2-3	CASTGRTDTQYF	TGTGCATCAACCGGCCGCACAGATACGCAGTATTTT
TRBV6-6	NA	NA	TRBJ1-5	CASSYGPGGAQHF	TGTGCCAGCAGTTATGGTCCCGGGGGAGCCCAGCATTTT
TRBV11-2	NA	once	TRBJ2-5	CASSSGVGETQYF	TGTGCCAGCAGCTCGGGGGTTGGGGAGACCCAGTACTTC
TRBV6-5	NA	once	TRBJ2-7	CASGGGTRNYEQYF	TGTGCCAGCGGAGGGGGCACACGGAACTACGAGCAGTACTTC
TRBV5-1	NA	NA	TRBJ2-2	CASSLEPNTGELFF	TGCGCCAGCAGCCTGGAGCCTAACACCGGGGAGCTGTTTTTT
TRBV4-1	NA	NA	TRBJ2-6	CASSHGRAGSGANVLTF	TGCGCCAGCAGCCACGGACGGGCTGGGTCTGGGGCCAACGTCCTGACTTTC
TRBV5-1	NA	NA	TRBJ1-2	CASSLDAGVIGYTF	TGCGCCAGCAGCTTGGATGCAGGGGTTATAGGCTACACCTTC
TRBV29-1	NA	NA	TRBJ2-4	CSVANSDTSSRWAKNIQYF	TGCAGCGTAGCAAACTCGGACACCTCAAGCAGGTGGGCCAAAAACATTCAGTACTTC
TRBV5-1	NA	NA	TRBJ1-1	CASSSHPRNTEAFF	TGCGCCAGCAGCTCCCATCCGAGGAACACTGAAGCTTTCTTT
TRBV4-1	NA	NA	TRBJ2-1	CASSQGSSSYNEQFF	TGCGCCAGCAGCCAAGGGAGTAGCTCCTACAATGAGCAGTTCTTC
TRBV7-9	NA	NA	TRBJ2-7	CASSLGSGQYEQYF	TGTGCCAGCAGCTTAGGGAGCGGACAATACGAGCAGTACTTC
TRBV7-6	TRBD1	NA	TRBJ1-1	CASSPTGELTEAFF	TGTGCCAGCAGCCCGACAGGGGAGCTCACTGAAGCTTTCTTT
TRBV27	NA	NA	TRBJ1-1	CASSLYGPNTEAFF	TGTGCCAGCAGTTTATATGGCCCGAACACTGAAGCTTTCTTT
TRBV7-9	TRBD1	NA	TRBJ1-3	CASSVGQGAIAGNTIYF	TGTGCCAGCAGCGTCGGACAGGGGGCTATTGCTGGAAACACCATATATTTT
TRBV18	NA	NA	TRBJ2-5	CASSLNGVYQETQYF	TGTGCCAGCTCTCTCAACGGTGTGTACCAAGAGACCCAGTACTTC
TRBV10-2	NA	NA	TRBJ2-1	CASSDDEQFF	TGCGCCAGCAGTGACGATGAGCAGTTCTTC
TRBV7-9	TRBD1	NA	TRBJ2-7	CASSASGTGYEQYF	TGTGCCAGCAGCGCCTCCGGGACAGGCTACGAGCAGTACTTC
TRBV11-2	NA	NA	TRBJ2-3	CASSLRPGLLDTDTQYF	TGTGCCAGCAGCCTCAGACCGGGACTGCTCGACACAGATACGCAGTATTTT
TRBV28	TRBD2	NA	TRBJ2-5	CASRTGTKGPRWETQYF	TGTGCCAGCAGGACCGGGACTAAAGGCCCCCGTTGGGAGACCCAGTACTTC
TRBV6-5	NA	NA	TRBJ1-2	CASSYPDRHGYTF	TGTGCCAGCAGTTACCCGGACAGACATGGCTACACCTTC
TRBV7-2	TRBD2	NA	TRBJ2-7	CASSRGGTSSYEQYF	TGTGCCAGCAGTCGCGGGGGGACGAGCTCCTACGAGCAGTACTTC
TRBV6-5	NA	once	TRBJ2-7	CASSYRATYEQYF	TGTGCCAGCAGTTACCGGGCTACCTACGAGCAGTACTTC
TRBV29-1	NA	NA	TRBJ1-2	CSVVGRVWNYGYTF	TGCAGCGTTGTCGGGAGGGTTTGGAACTATGGCTACACCTTC
TRBV11-1	NA	NA	TRBJ1-2	CASSRTQGPYGYTF	TGTGCCAGCAGCCGCACTCAGGGACCCTATGGCTACACCTTC
TRBV5-5	TRBD1	NA	TRBJ2-5	CASNPRQGARETQYF	TGTGCCAGCAATCCAAGACAGGGGGCAAGGGAGACCCAGTACTTC
TRBV27	NA	NA	TRBJ2-1	CASTKQRATLNEQFF	TGTGCCAGCACCAAACAAAGGGCCACCTTGAATGAGCAGTTCTTC
TRBV6-6	NA	NA	TRBJ1-4	CASSDRGLTNERLFF	TGTGCCAGCAGCGACCGTGGGCTGACTAATGAAAGACTGTTTTTT
TRBV10-3	NA	NA	TRBJ1-2	CAITGGYGYTF	TGTGCCATCACCGGGGGCTATGGCTACACCTTC
TRBV6-1	TRBD1	NA	TRBJ1-4	CASRESGGLFF	TGTGCCAGCAGGGAATCAGGGGGACTGTTTTTT
TRBV28	NA	NA	TRBJ2-6	CASSPTVSGANVLTF	TGTGCCAGCAGTCCGACGGTCTCTGGGGCCAACGTCCTGACTTTC
TRBV7-9	NA	NA	TRBJ1-4	CASSEYRATNEKLFF	TGTGCCAGCAGCGAGTACAGGGCTACTAATGAAAAACTGTTTTTT
TRBV27	TRBD1	NA	TRBJ1-5	CASSPGMGQGAVQPQHF	TGTGCCAGCAGTCCAGGGATGGGACAGGGGGCCGTTCAGCCCCAGCATTTT